The clone carrying this TCR beta chain has just a few counts. Its antigen is currently unknown. V dropped 4 bases and J dropped 4 bases, with 13 bases sitting between them. Germline V gives CDR1 MNHEY, CDR2 SVGAGI. This CDR3 is 14 amino acids long. Specified time point: pretreatment peripheral blood. Patients each gave 1 to 8 samples, pretreatment and on-treatment. This specimen comes from a study of PD-L1 blockade in urothelial cancer. The wider study: Analyzed time points were 3 weeks (second dose) and 6 weeks after therapy began. There were a median of about 150,000 T cells in blood samples.

Study-level points and caveats: Patients who had durable benefit saw their tumor-associated blood clones expand more at 3 weeks.

The table came from immunoSEQ multiplex PCR; TCRdb's copy has only in-frame clones and leaves some out. The sample lists about 72,000 clones, 75% to 90% occurring once. The sequences come from PBMCs, collected around atezolizumab (anti-PD-L1) treatment. V and J are TRBV6-5 and TRBJ1-1; maybe TRBD1 (5 bases). This TCR was sampled from a man aged 55 to 70 with urothelial cancer. The CDR3, as DNA: TGTGCCAGCAGTTTTAAAGGACAAATCACTGAAGCTTTCTTT. Its protein product is CASSFKGQITEAFF.